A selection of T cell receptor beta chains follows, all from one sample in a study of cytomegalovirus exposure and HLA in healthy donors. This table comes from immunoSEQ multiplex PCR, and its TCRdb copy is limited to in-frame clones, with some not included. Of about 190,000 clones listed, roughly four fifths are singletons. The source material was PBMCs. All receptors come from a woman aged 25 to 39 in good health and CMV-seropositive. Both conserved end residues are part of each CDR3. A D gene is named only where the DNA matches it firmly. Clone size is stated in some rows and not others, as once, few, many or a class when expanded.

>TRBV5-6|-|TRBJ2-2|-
CASSLDLQGGTGELFF
TGTGCCAGCAGCTTGGATCTTCAGGGGGGAACCGGGGAGCTGTTTTTT
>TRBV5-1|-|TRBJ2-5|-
CASSFSESSEETQYF
TGCGCCAGCAGCTTTTCGGAGTCCTCCGAAGAGACCCAGTACTTC
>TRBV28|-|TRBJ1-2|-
CASSWTAQYLPYGYTF
TGTGCCAGCAGTTGGACAGCCCAGTACCTTCCTTATGGCTACACCTTC
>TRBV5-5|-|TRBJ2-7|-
CASSLAGSASYEQYF
TGTGCCAGCAGCTTGGCAGGTAGCGCCTCCTACGAGCAGTACTTC
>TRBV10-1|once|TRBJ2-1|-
CASSEQRDVSYNEQFF
TGCGCCAGCAGTGAGCAACGGGATGTCTCCTACAATGAGCAGTTCTTC
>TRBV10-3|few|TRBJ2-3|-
CAISGQTTDTQYF
TGTGCCATCTCCGGACAGACCACAGATACGCAGTATTTT
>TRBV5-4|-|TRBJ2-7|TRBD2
CASRVAGTKEQYF
TGTGCCAGCAGAGTAGCGGGTACGAAAGAGCAGTACTTC
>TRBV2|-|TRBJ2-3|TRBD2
CASGLAGTDTQYF
TGTGCCAGCGGGCTAGCGGGCACAGATACGCAGTATTTT
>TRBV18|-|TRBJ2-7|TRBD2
CASSPLAGSYEQYF
TGTGCCAGCTCACCACTAGCGGGCTCCTACGAGCAGTACTTC
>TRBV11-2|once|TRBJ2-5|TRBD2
CASSAWASGDQETQYF
TGTGCCAGCAGCGCCTGGGCTAGCGGGGACCAAGAGACCCAGTACTTC
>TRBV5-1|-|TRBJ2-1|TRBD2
CATAILAGYNEQFF
TGCGCCACGGCCATTCTAGCGGGGTACAATGAGCAGTTCTTC
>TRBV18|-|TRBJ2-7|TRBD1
CASSPLDGQGGYEQYF
TGTGCCAGCTCACCATTAGACGGACAGGGGGGCTACGAGCAGTACTTC
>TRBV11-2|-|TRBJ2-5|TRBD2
CASSLAAPGTSAQETQYF
TGTGCCAGCAGCTTAGCTGCTCCCGGGACTAGCGCTCAAGAGACCCAGTACTTC
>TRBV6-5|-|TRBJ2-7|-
CASSSVLGQGNEQYF
TGTGCCAGCAGCTCCGTTCTGGGGCAGGGGAACGAGCAGTACTTC
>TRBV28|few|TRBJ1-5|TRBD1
CASSLYGGGFNQPQHF
TGTGCCAGCAGTTTATACGGAGGGGGCTTCAATCAGCCCCAGCATTTT
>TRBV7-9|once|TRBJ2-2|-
CASIDRGGTGELFF
TGTGCCAGCATCGACAGGGGAGGGACCGGGGAGCTGTTTTTT
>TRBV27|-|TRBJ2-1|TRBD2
CASSRPGTSGRNEQFF
TGTGCCAGCAGTAGACCCGGGACTAGCGGGAGAAATGAGCAGTTCTTC
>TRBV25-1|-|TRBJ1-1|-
CASEIAGVTEAFF
TGTGCCAGCGAAATCGCAGGGGTCACTGAAGCTTTCTTT
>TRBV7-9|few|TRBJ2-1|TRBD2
CASSSTLGLENEQFF
TGTGCCAGCAGCTCCACCCTGGGACTAGAAAATGAGCAGTTCTTC
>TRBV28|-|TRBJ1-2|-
CASSLSQDYGYTF
TGTGCCAGCAGTTTAAGTCAGGACTATGGCTACACCTTC
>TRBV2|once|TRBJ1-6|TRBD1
CASIGTGITYNSPLHF
TGTGCCAGCATAGGGACAGGGATCACCTATAATTCACCCCTCCACTTT
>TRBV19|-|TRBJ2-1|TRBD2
CASSGLAGRPFDEQFF
TGTGCCAGTAGTGGACTAGCGGGCCGGCCCTTCGATGAGCAGTTCTTC
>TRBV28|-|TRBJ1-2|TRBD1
CASRPRTGYYGYTF
TGTGCCAGCAGACCCAGGACAGGGTACTATGGCTACACCTTC
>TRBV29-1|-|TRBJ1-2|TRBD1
CSAGGLNYGYTF
TGCAGCGCAGGGGGCCTTAACTATGGCTACACCTTC